One sample yielded the 19 T cell receptor beta chains listed below, sequenced in a study of graft-versus-host responses after intestinal transplantation (dated by TCRdb to the early 2020s). The time point label on this specimen signifies: cells obtained before transplantation from donor or recipient. For these TCRs, the target antigens are not known. To prepare the library, the immunoSEQ multiplex PCR assay was applied. In TCRdb, the immuneACCESS table is reduced to in-frame sequences with V and J assigned. These tables do not hold every clone; where another copy was compared, an unresolved V gene accounts for under half, and the others remain unexplained. Here the sample has some 90,000 clones; 90% to 95% occur a single time. Less than 0.6% of the sample comes from the top ten. Sequences were derived from unstimulated CD8+ T cells sorted from spleen or lymph node cells, sampled before intestinal transplant. The receptors were gathered from a human donor who received an intestinal transplant.

The chain links TRBV2 to TRBJ2-5; D unresolved. The J call may be mistaken, given a closer DNA end match to TRBJ2-7. Germline CDR1 reads SNHLY; CDR2 reads FYNNEI. CDR3 size: 11 residues. The CDR3 region is CASSDVYEQYF. The CDR3 DNA reads TGTGCCAGCAGTGACGTGTACGAGCAGTACTTC.

The gene calls are TRBV4-1 and TRBJ2-7; 7 bases agree with TRBD2. The CDR3 is made up of 16 amino acids. CDR1 MGHRA and CDR2 YSYEKL come from the germline V gene. The V segment lost 0 bases and the J segment 0 bases; nucleotides outside the gene matches: 5. The CDR3 nucleotides are TGCGCCAGCAGCCAAGATTTAGCGGGCGGCTCCTACGAGCAGTACTTC. Encoded protein: CASSQDLAGGSYEQYF.

A single count supports this clone. The rearrangement links TRBV27 to TRBJ2-5; D remains unclear. Trimming cost V 5 bases and J 1 base, with 14 bases left between them. Germline loops: CDR1 MNHEY, CDR2 SMNVEV (reference sequence). CDR3 size: 15 residues. CDR3 in amino acids: CASSPHDKIQETQYF. The CDR3 region has the DNA TGTGCCAGCAGTCCCCACGACAAGATCCAAGAGACCCAGTACTTC.

The genes are TRBV30 and TRBJ1-5; perhaps TRBD1 as D (5 bases). Germline V gene lookup returns CDR1 GTSNPN and CDR2 SVGIG (reference sequence). The V end was cut by 0 bases, the J end by 1 base, with 10 bases between. This CDR3 comprises 15 residues. The CDR3, as DNA: TGTGCCTGGAGTGTAGGGGTCCTAAGCAATCAGCCCCAGCATTTT. Translation: CAWSVGVLSNQPQHF.

The chain joins TRBV5-6 to TRBJ1-5; the match to TRBD1 covers 8 bases. The germline CDR1 and CDR2 sequences are SGHDT and YYEEEE. The CDR3 runs to 14 residues. V was clipped by 4 bases and J by 3 bases; unmatched bases: 3. As DNA, the CDR3 is TGTGCCAGCAGCCTGACAGGGGCCAATCAGCCCCAGCATTTT. As protein: CASSLTGANQPQHF.

This chain links TRBV27 with TRBJ2-3; the match to TRBD2 covers 11 bases. The CDR3 runs to 19 residues. After removal of 5 bases from V and 1 base from J, the junction contained 14 bases not matched to a gene. Germline CDR1 and CDR2: MNHEY and SMNVEV (reference sequence). The CDR3 coding sequence is TGTGCCAGCAGTCCCGGAGGGACTAGCGGCCGATGGGGCACAGATACGCAGTATTTT. Translating it yields CASSPGGTSGRWGTDTQYF.

For this clone: An end of the junction differs from the germline gene, which may be a read error. The rearrangement uses TRBV11-2 and TRBJ1-4; TRBD1 matches at 10 bases. The CDR3 consists of 13 residues. Germline-derived CDR1 and CDR2 are SGHAT and FQNNGV. In nucleotides, the CDR3 is TGTGCCAGCAGTTTAGGACAGGGGGGAAAACTGTTTTTT. Its protein is CASSLGQGGKLFF. Based on the CDR3 plus reference TRBV11-2 and TRBJ1-4, the full variable domain is EAGVAQSPRYKIIEKRQSVAFWCNPISGHATLYWYQQILGQGPKLLIQFQNNGVVDDSQLPKDRFSAERLKGVDSTLKIQPAKLEDSAVYLCASSLGQGGKLFFGSGTQLSVL.

This rearrangement joins TRBV10-3 to TRBJ2-7, with TRBD2 matching 8 bases. CDR3 length equals 14 residues. V gave up 4 bases and J gave up 0 bases; unmatched junction bases: 2. CDR1 is ENHRY, CDR2 SYGVKD, per germline. Here the CDR3 reads CAISGLAGSYEQYF. The CDR3 nucleotides are TGTGCCATCAGTGGCCTAGCGGGCTCCTACGAGCAGTACTTC.

The chain is built from TRBV13 and TRBJ1-1; TRBD1 might be the D (5 bases). The germline gives CDR1 PRHDT, CDR2 FYEKMQ (reference sequence). V was pared by 3 bases and J by 0 bases, with 8 bases between. The CDR3 contains 14 residues. For the CDR3, the DNA is TGTGCCAGCAGCTTTGGGGCTTTGAACACTGAAGCTTTCTTT. It yields the protein CASSFGALNTEAFF. The complete variable domain, with remaining parts taken from reference TRBV13 and TRBJ1-1, reads AAGVIQSPRHLIKEKRETATLKCYPIPRHDTVYWYQQGPGQDPQFLISFYEKMQSDKGSIPDRFSAQQFSDYHSELNMSSLELGDSALYFCASSFGALNTEAFFGQGTRLTVV.

The chain has TRBV11-1 and TRBJ1-6; 7 nucleotides line up with TRBD1. J lost 5 bases, V lost 5 bases, and 9 bases had no gene match. This CDR3 has 16 residues. Germline lookup yields CDR1 SGHAT and CDR2 FQDESV (reference sequence). The DNA for the CDR3 is TGTGCCAGCAGCATCGACAGGGATTCTGATAATTCACCCCTCCACTTT. Translation: CASSIDRDSDNSPLHF.

The V gene is TRBV4-1, the J gene TRBJ1-5; 7 nucleotides match TRBD1. Germline CDR1 reads MGHRA; CDR2 reads YSYEKL. The CDR3 runs to 15 residues. The J segment lost 0 bases and the V segment lost 3 bases, leaving 2 bases of the junction unmatched. CDR3 region: CASSHTGDSNQPQHF. In DNA, the CDR3 is TGCGCCAGCAGCCATACAGGGGATAGCAATCAGCCCCAGCATTTT.

This clone showed up just a few times. The CDR3 region is CASTRGGDTEAFF. In nucleotides, the CDR3 is TGTGCTTCCACCCGGGGCGGGGACACTGAAGCTTTCTTT. The chain joins TRBV14 to TRBJ1-1; D possibly corresponds to TRBD1 (5 bases). The germline V gene encodes CDR1 SGHDN and CDR2 FVKESK. The length of the CDR3 is 13 residues. The full variable domain, in which reference TRBV14 and TRBJ1-1 provide the parts outside the CDR3, is EAGVTQFPSHSVIEKGQTVTLRCDPISGHDNLYWYRRVMGKEIKFLLHFVKESKQDESGMPNNRFLAERTGGTYSTLKVQPAELEDSGVYFCASTRGGDTEAFFGQGTRLTVV.

The chain carries TRBV2 and TRBJ2-5; D remains ambiguous. The CDR3 contains 13 residues. Germline V CDR1 and CDR2: SNHLY, FYNNEI. The V gene lost 8 bases and the J gene lost 2 bases, with 12 bases spanning the gap. As DNA, the CDR3 is TGTGCCAGCTTAAGAGAGCTTCAAGAGACCCAGTACTTC. Translated, it gives CASLRELQETQYF. The variable domain in full, with the rest retrieved from reference TRBV2 and TRBJ2-5, is EPEVTQTPSHQVTQMGQEVILRCVPISNHLYFYWYRQILGQKVEFLVSFYNNEISEKSEIFDDQFSVERPDGSNFTLKIRSTKLEDSAMYFCASLRELQETQYFGPGTRLLVL.

The rearrangement joins TRBV7-9 to TRBJ2-7; D might be TRBD1 (5 bases). This CDR3 comprises 14 residues. The germline gives CDR1 SEHNR, CDR2 FQNEAQ (reference sequence). Between the trimmed V and J ends, which lost 4 bases and 6 bases, there was a span of 16 bases. Here the CDR3 DNA reads TGTGCCAGCAGCTCTACAGGCGGAAACGGCGAGCAGTACTTC. As protein: CASSSTGGNGEQYF.

This clone has just a few counts. The junction and the germline gene differ at one end; a read error may be behind it. J is TRBJ1-4 and V is TRBV4-2, with D tentatively TRBD1 (6 bases). The CDR3 totals 12 residues. The germline V gene has CDR1 LGHNA and CDR2 YNFKEQ. Here the CDR3 reads CASSQGSTGSRF. In DNA, the CDR3 is TGTGCCAGCAGCCAAGGTTCTACAGGGAGCCGTTTT.

The CDR3, as DNA: TGTGCCAGCAGTTACTCGGCTCTAGAACCCCAGCATTTT. Encoded protein: CASSYSALEPQHF. The V and J genes are TRBV6-5 and TRBJ1-5; no definite D call. The CDR3 runs 13 residues. Germline V gene data show CDR1 as MNHEY and CDR2 as SVGAGI. Trimming pared 0 bases from V and 10 bases from J, leaving 10 bases between.

The CDR3, as DNA: TGTGCCAGCAGTTACCCGGGACAGCAGGCCTACACCTTC. As protein: CASSYPGQQAYTF. The chain couples TRBV27 to TRBJ1-2; 7 bases are a match to TRBD1. This CDR3 is 13 amino acids long. V lost 4 bases to trimming and J lost 10 bases; unmatched junction nucleotides: 9. CDR1 MNHEY and CDR2 SMNVEV come from the germline V gene (reference sequence).

The V and J genes are TRBV2 and TRBJ2-5; D might be TRBD1 (6 bases). The V and J ends lost 4 bases and 3 bases respectively, with 12 bases between them. This CDR3 is built from 14 residues. The germline V gene has CDR1 SNHLY and CDR2 FYNNEI. CDR3 in amino acids: CASSATGEEETQYF. The CDR3 coding sequence is TGTGCCAGCAGTGCGACAGGAGAGGAAGAGACCCAGTACTTC.

This clone showed up just a few times. The chain employs TRBV27 and TRBJ1-1; 8 nucleotides match TRBD1. CDR1 is MNHEY and CDR2 is SMNVEV in the germline V gene (reference sequence). V gave up 0 bases and J gave up 5 bases; unmatched junction bases: 5. The CDR3 is made up of 15 amino acids. CDR3 region: CASSLSPTGATEAFF. The CDR3 region has the DNA TGTGCCAGCAGTTTATCCCCGACAGGGGCAACTGAAGCTTTCTTT.